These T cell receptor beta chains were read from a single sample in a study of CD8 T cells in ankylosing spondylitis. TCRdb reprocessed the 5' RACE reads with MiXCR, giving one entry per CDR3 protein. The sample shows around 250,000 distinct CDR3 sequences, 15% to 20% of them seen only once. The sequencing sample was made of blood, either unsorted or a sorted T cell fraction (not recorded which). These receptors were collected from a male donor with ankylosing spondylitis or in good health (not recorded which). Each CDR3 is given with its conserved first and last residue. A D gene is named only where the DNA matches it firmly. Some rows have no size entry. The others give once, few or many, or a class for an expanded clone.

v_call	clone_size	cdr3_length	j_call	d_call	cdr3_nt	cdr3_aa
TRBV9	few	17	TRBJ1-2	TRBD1	TGTGCCAGCAGCGTAACCGACAGGGGTCGAGTAAACTATGGCTACACCTTC	CASSVTDRGRVNYGYTF
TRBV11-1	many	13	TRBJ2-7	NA	TGTGCCAGCAGCTTAACTCACTCCTACGAGCAGTACTTC	CASSLTHSYEQYF
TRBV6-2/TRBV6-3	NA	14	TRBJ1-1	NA	TGTGCCAGCAGTGACAGGCTCATGAACACTGAAGCTTTCTTT	CASSDRLMNTEAFF
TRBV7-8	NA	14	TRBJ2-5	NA	TGTGCCAGCACCTCTAGGACGGGACCCGAGACCCAGTACTTC	CASTSRTGPETQYF
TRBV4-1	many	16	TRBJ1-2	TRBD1	TGCGCCAGCAGCCAAACGCATTTTACAGGGGGCGATGGCTACACCTTC	CASSQTHFTGGDGYTF
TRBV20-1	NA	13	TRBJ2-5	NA	TGCAGTGCAAGAGGTCCAGGGCAAGAGACCCAGTACTTC	CSARGPGQETQYF
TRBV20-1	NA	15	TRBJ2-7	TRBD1	TGCAGTGCCGACCGCACCGGGACAGGAGCATACGAGCAGTACTTC	CSADRTGTGAYEQYF
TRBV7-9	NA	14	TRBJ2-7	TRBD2	TGTGCCACCCAGGGAGCGGGAGGGCCCTACGAGCAGTACTTC	CATQGAGGPYEQYF
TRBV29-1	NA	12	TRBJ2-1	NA	TGCAGCGCGGGGAGAGACTACAATGAGCAGTTCTTC	CSAGRDYNEQFF
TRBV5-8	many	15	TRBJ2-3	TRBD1	TGTGCCAGCAGCTTTGGACAGGGGGCGGTGGATACGCAGTATTTT	CASSFGQGAVDTQYF
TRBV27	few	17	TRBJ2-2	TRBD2	TGTGCCAGCAGTAGAGAGCGGGAGGGGTGGGGCACCGGGGAGCTGTTTTTT	CASSREREGWGTGELFF
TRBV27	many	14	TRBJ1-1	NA	TGTGCCAGCAGTTTACTGGGTAGGAGTGCTGAAGCTTTCTTT	CASSLLGRSAEAFF
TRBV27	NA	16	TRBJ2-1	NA	TGTGCCAGCAGTTTATGGGAGGGGGGCCCCTACAATGAGCAGTTCTTC	CASSLWEGGPYNEQFF
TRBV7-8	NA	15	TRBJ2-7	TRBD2	TGTGCCAGCAACCAGGGGACTAGCGGGTACTACGAGCAGTACTTC	CASNQGTSGYYEQYF
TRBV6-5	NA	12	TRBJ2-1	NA	TGTGCCAGCTCCGAACTCGGGAGTGGTGAGTTCTTC	CASSELGSGEFF
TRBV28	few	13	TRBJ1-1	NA	TGTGCCAGCAATCTTTGGGTTGGCACTGAAGCTTTCTTT	CASNLWVGTEAFF
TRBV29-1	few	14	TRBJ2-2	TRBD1	TGCAGCGTTGAGGGGACAGGGGGCACCGGGGAGCTGTTTTTT	CSVEGTGGTGELFF
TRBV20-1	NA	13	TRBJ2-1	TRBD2	TGCAGTGCTAGATTGCTAGCGGACAATGAGCAGTTCTTC	CSARLLADNEQFF
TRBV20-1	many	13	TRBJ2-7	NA	TGCAGTGCTAGAGTCGTCAGCACCTACGAGCAGTACTTC	CSARVVSTYEQYF
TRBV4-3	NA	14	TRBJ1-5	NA	TGCGCCAGCAGCCCGGGGGTTGCGGATCAGCCCCAGCATTTT	CASSPGVADQPQHF
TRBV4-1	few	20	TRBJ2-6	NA	TGCGCCAGCAGCCAAGCACCCGCTAATACGCTAGCTACTGGGGCCAACGTCCTGACTTTC	CASSQAPANTLATGANVLTF
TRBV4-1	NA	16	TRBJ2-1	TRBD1	TGCGCCAGCAGCCAGAACCGGGACAGGGCTTACAATGAGCAGTTCTTC	CASSQNRDRAYNEQFF
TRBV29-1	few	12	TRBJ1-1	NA	TGCAGCGCCCTAGGAGGAAGCACTGAAGCTTTCTTT	CSALGGSTEAFF
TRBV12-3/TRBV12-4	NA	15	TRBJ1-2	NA	TGTGCCAGCAGTCTCACCCCAGGGACTAACTATGGCTACACCTTC	CASSLTPGTNYGYTF
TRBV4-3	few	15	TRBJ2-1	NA	TGCGCCAGCAGCCAAGAAGGGTCGGGAGAGGATGAGCAGTTCTTC	CASSQEGSGEDEQFF
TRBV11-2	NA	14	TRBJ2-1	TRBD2	TGTGCCAGCAGCACGGGACTAGCGGACCCTGAGCAGTTCTTC	CASSTGLADPEQFF
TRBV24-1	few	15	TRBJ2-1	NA	TGTGCCACCAGTGATTTCAAGCGAACGGGGGATGAGCAGTTCTTC	CATSDFKRTGDEQFF
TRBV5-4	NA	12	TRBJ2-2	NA	TGTGCCAGCAGCTTTTGGGCCGGGGAGCTGTTTTTT	CASSFWAGELFF
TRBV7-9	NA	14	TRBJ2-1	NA	TGTGCCAGCGGAGGGGGCCCGGGCTTAGTGGAGCAGTTCTTC	CASGGGPGLVEQFF
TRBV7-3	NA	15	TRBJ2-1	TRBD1	TGTGCCAGCAGCTTAGCGGGACAGGGCTACAATGAGCAGTTCTTC	CASSLAGQGYNEQFF